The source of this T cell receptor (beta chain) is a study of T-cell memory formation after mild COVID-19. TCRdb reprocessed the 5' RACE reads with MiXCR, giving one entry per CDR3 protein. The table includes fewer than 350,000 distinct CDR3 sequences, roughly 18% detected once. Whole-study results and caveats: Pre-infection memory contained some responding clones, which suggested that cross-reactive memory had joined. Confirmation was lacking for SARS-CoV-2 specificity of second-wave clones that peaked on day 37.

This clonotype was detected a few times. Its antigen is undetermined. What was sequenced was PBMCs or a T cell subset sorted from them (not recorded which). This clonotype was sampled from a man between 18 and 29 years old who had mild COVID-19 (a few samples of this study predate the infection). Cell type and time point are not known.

Here the CDR3 DNA reads TGTGCCAGCAGTGGCCAGGGGGGGTCTCAGCCCCAGCATTTT. Protein product: CASSGQGGSQPQHF. The V and J genes are TRBV4-2 and TRBJ1-5, with 7 positions matching TRBD1. This CDR3 spans 14 amino acids. The germline gives CDR1 LGHNA, CDR2 YNFKEQ. The V segment lost 6 bases and the J segment 6 bases; nucleotides outside the gene matches: 8.